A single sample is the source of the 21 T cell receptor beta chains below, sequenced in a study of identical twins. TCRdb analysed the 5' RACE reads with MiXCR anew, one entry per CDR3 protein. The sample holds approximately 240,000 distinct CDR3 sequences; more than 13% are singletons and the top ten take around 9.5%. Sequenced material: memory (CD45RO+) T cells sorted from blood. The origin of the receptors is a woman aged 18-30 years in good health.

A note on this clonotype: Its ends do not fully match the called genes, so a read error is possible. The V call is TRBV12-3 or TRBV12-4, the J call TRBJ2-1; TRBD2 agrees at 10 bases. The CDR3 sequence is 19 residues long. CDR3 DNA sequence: TGTGCCATCAGTTTAGCCGGGACTAGCGCCAGCAGCTCCTACAATGAGCAGTTCTTC. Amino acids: CAISLAGTSASSSYNEQFF.

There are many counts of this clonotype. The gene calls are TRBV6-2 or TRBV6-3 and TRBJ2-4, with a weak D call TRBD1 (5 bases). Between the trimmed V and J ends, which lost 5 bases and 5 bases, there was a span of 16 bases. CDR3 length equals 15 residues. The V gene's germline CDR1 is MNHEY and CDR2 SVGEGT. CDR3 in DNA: TGTGCCAGCAGTCCCGGACACATACTCCAAAACATTCAGTACTTC. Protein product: CASSPGHILQNIQYF.

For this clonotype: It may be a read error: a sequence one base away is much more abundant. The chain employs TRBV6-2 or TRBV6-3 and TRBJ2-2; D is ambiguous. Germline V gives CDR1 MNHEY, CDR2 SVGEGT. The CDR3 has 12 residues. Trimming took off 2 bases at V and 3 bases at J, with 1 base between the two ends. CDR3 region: CASSYDTGELFF. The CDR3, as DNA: TGTGCCAGCAGTTACGACACCGGGGAGCTGTTTTTT.

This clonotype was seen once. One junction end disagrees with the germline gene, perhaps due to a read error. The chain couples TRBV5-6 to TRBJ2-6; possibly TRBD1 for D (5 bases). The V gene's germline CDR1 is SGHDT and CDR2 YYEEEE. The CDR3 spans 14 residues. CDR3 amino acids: CAGSLGPGANVLTF. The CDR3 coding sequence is TGTGCCGGCAGCTTGGGGCCTGGGGCCAACGTCCTGACTTTC.

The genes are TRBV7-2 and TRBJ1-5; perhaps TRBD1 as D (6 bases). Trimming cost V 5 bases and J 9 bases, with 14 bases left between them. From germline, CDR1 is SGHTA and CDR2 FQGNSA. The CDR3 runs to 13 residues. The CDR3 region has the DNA TGTGCCAGCAGCCGGGACACCAAGGGGCCCCAGCATTTT. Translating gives CASSRDTKGPQHF.

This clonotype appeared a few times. The CDR3 is CSVVMGQGYEQYF. CDR3 sequence (DNA): TGCAGCGTTGTAATGGGCCAGGGCTACGAGCAGTACTTC. J is TRBJ2-7 and V is TRBV29-1; TRBD1 might be the D (5 bases). This CDR3 region has 13 residues. With 4 bases removed from V and 3 bases from J, the gap between germline ends came to 13 bases. CDR1 SQVTM and CDR2 ANQGSEA come from the germline V gene.

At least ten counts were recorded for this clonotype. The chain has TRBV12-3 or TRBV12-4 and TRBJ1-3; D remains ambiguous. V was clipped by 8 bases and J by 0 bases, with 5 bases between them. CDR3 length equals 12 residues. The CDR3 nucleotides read TGTGCCAGCTGTAACTCTGGAAACACCATATATTTT. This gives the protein CASCNSGNTIYF.

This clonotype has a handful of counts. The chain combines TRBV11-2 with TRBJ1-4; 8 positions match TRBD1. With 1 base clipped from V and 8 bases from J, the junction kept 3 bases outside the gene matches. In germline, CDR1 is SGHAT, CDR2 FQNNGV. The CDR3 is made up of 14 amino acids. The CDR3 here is CASSLGQGREKLFF. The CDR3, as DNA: TGTGCCAGCAGCTTAGGACAGGGGCGGGAAAAACTGTTTTTT.

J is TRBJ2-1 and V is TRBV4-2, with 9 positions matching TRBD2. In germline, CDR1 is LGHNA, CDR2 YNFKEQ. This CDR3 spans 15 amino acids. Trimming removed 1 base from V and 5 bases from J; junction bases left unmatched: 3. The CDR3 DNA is TGTGCCAGCAGCCAAGGGCGGGGGGGGAACAATGAGCAGTTCTTC. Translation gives CASSQGRGGNNEQFF.

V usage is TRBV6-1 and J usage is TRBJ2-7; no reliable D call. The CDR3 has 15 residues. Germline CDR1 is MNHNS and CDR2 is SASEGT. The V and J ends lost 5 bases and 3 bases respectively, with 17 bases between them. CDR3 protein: CASSRSWDARYEQYF. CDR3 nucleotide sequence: TGTGCCAGCAGTCGCTCATGGGATGCTCGCTACGAGCAGTACTTC.

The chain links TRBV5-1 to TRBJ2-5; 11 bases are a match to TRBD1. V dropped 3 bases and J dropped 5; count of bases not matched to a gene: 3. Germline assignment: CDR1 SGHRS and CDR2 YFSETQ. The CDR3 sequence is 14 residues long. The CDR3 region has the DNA TGCGCCAGCAGCTACTGGGACAGGGGGGAGACCCAGTACTTC. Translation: CASSYWDRGETQYF. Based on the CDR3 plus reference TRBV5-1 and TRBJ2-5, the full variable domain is KAGVTQTPRYLIKTRGQQVTLSCSPISGHRSVSWYQQTPGQGLQFLFEYFSETQRNKGNFPGRFSGRQFSNSRSEMNVSTLELGDSALYLCASSYWDRGETQYFGPGTRLLVL.

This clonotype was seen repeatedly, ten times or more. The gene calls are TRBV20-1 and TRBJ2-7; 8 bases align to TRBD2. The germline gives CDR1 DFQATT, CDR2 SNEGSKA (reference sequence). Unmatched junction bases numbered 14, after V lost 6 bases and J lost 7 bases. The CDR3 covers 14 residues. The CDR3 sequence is CSALSGSGTGEQYF. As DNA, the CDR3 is TGCAGTGCCCTCTCGGGTAGCGGGACTGGTGAGCAGTACTTC.

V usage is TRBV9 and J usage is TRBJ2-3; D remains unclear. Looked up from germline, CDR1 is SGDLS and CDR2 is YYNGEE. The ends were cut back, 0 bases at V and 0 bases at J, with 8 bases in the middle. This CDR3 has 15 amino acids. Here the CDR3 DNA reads TGTGCCAGCAGCGTAGGACCTAAGAGCACAGATACGCAGTATTTT. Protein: CASSVGPKSTDTQYF.

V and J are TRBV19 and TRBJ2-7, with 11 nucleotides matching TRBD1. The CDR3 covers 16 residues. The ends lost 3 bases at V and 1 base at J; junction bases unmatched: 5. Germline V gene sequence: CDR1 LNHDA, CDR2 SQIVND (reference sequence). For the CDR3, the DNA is TGTGCCAGTAGTATGCAAGGACAGGGGGCTTCCTACGAGCAGTACTTC. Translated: CASSMQGQGASYEQYF.

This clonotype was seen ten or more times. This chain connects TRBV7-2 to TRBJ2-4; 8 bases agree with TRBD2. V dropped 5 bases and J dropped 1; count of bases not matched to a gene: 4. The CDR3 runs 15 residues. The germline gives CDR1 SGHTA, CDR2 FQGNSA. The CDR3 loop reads CASSVSGNAKNIQYF. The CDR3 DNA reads TGTGCCAGCAGCGTTAGCGGGAATGCCAAAAACATTCAGTACTTC.

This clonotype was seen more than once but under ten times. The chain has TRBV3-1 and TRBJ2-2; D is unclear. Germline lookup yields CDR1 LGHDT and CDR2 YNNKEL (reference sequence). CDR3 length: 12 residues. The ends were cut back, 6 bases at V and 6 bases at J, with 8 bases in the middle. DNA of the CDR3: TGTGCCAGCAGTCCCAAGGCCGGGGAGCTGTTTTTT. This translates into CASSPKAGELFF.

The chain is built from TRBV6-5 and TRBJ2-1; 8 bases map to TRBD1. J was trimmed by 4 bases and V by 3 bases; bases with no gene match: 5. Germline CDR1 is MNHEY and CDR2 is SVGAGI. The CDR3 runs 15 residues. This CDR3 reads CASSYGGTGYNEQFF. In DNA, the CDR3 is TGTGCCAGCAGTTATGGTGGGACAGGTTACAATGAGCAGTTCTTC.

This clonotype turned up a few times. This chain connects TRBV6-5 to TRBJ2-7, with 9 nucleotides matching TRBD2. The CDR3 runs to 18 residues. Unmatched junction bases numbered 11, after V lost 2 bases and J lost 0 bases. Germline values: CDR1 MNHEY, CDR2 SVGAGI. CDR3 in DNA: TGTGCCAGCAGTTACCGGCCTCCCCAACTAGCGGGCTCCTACGAGCAGTACTTC. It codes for CASSYRPPQLAGSYEQYF.

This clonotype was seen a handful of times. This chain's CDR3 is CASTARQETQYF. Written as DNA, the CDR3 is TGTGCCAGCACTGCCAGGCAAGAGACCCAGTACTTC. The chain couples TRBV6-6 to TRBJ2-5; D uncertain. The CDR3 length is 12 residues. Trimming stripped 7 bases from V and 2 bases from J, with 8 bases between. The germline gives CDR1 MNHNY, CDR2 SVGAGI (reference sequence).

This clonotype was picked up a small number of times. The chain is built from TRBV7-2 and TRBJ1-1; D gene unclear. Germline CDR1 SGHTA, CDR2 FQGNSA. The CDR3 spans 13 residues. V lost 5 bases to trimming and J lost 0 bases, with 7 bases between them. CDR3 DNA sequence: TGTGCCAGCAGCCCGCGGATGAACACTGAAGCTTTCTTT. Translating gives CASSPRMNTEAFF.

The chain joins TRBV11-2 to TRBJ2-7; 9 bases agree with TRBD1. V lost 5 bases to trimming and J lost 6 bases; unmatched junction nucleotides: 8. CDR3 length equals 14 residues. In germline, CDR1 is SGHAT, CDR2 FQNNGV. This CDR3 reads CASSATGTGIEQYF. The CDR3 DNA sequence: TGTGCCAGCAGCGCAACCGGGACAGGGATCGAGCAGTACTTC.